This T cell receptor beta chain appears in the sequencing data of a study of regulatory T cells in long-lasting Graves disease. Whole-study context: The study counted Graves' disease as persistent given over 5 years of antithyroid drugs and positive TSH receptor antibodies.

Time point: persistent/refractory GD, antithyroid drugs over 5 years with positive TRAb. After RNA was extracted from PBMCs, the TCR library was made from it. About this clonotype itself: What it recognizes is unknown.

Findings and caveats of the study: Reduced TCR diversity was observed in persistent Graves' patients versus newly diagnosed patients. Persistent disease was characterized by preferential usage of TRBV28, TRBJ1-2 and TRBJ2-5.

CDR1 SEHNR and CDR2 FQNEAQ come from the germline V gene (reference sequence). This CDR3 has 15 residues. V was clipped by 3 bases and J by 7 bases, with 15 bases between them. Building the TCR beta libraries relied on iRepertoire HTBI primers, and CDR3 regions underwent Arm-PCR. One entry per CDR3 protein results from TCRdb running MiXCR on the multiplex PCR reads. The sample consists of 500,000 to 800,000 distinct CDR3 sequences, about 32% of them appearing once. The receptor was derived from a female donor with Graves disease. This specimen consisted of peripheral blood mononuclear cells (PBMCs), obtained when the disease was refractory, from a patient treated with antithyroid drugs. The V call is TRBV7-9, the J call TRBJ1-4, with D perhaps TRBD1 (6 bases). The CDR3 is CASSLDHRATEKLFF. The CDR3 nucleotides read TGTGCCAGCAGCTTGGACCACAGGGCGACTGAAAAACTGTTTTTT.